This T cell receptor beta chain was captured by sequencing in a study of blood T cell repertoires in COVID-19. Across the study: Researchers got acute and convalescent COVID-19 samples from the United States, Italy and Spain. Sources were T cells, B-cell-depleted T cells, or PBMCs; the material itself was cDNA or gDNA.

Per the original data handling: Estimated nucleated cell counts came from reference gene primer amplification. Sequencing used immunoSEQ multiplex PCR; TCRdb keeps in-frame clones, though not all of them. The V and J calls and clone size were taken over from that table, and D and trimming were inferred from the DNA. The sample yields tens of thousands of clones, 80% to 90% seen once. V was clipped by 5 bases and J by 1 base, with 3 bases between them. CDR1 and CDR2 (germline): SGHTA, FQGNSA. The CDR3 sequence is 11 residues long. Enrolled during active infection, Seattle patients were then followed longitudinally.

The clonotype comes from a woman between 55 and 75 years old with COVID-19, enrolled during active disease. The sample was peripheral blood. The chain employs TRBV7-2 and TRBJ2-7; D ambiguous. The CDR3 DNA is TGTGCCAGCAGCCCGTCCTACGAGCAGTACTTC. Residues: CASSPSYEQYF.